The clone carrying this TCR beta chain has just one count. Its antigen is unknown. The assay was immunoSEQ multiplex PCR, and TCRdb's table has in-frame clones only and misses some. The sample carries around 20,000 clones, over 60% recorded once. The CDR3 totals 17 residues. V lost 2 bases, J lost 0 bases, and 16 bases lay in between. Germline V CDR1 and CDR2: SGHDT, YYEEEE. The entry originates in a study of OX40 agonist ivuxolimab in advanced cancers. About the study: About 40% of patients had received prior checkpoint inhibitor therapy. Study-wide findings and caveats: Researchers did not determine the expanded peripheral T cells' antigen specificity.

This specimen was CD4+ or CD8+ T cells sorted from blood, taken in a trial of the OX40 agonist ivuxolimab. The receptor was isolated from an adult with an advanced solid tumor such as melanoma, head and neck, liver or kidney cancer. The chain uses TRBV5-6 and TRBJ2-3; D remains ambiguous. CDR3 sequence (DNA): TGTGCCAGCAGCTTCTTAGTTGCTGCCCCTAGCACAGATACGCAGTATTTT. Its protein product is CASSFLVAAPSTDTQYF.